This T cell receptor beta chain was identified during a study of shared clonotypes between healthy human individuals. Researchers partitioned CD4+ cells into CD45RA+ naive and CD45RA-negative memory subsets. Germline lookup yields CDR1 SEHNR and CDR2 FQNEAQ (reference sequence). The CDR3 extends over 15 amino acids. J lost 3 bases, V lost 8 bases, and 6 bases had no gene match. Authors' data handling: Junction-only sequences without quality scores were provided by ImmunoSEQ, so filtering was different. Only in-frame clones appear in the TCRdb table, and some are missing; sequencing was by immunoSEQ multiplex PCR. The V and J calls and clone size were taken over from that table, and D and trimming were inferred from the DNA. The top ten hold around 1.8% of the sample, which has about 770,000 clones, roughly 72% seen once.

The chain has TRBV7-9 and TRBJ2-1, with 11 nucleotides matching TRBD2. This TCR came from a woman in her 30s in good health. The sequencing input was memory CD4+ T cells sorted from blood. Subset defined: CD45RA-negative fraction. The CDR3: CASPAGLADYNEQFF. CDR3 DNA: TGTGCCAGCCCCGCGGGACTAGCGGACTACAATGAGCAGTTCTTC.